Each of the 2 T cell receptor beta chains below was sequenced from the same sample in a study of CD8+CD57+ T cells in acquired aplastic anemia. Profiling of TCR beta VDJ combinations and CDR3 sequences used genomic DNA as template. TCRdb itself ran the reads through MiXCR, one entry per CDR3 protein. This sample yields 200,000 to 250,000 distinct CDR3 sequences, of which under 55% are seen a single time; less than 20% belongs to the top ten. Only patients with CD8+CD57+ cell expansion on flow cytometry were chosen for sequencing. The sample comprised sorted CD4+, CD8+, or CD8+CD57+ T cells (not recorded which) from PBMCs. Source of these receptors: a human donor with aplastic anemia.

Here the CDR3 DNA reads TGTGCCAGTAGTATGGTCGGACAGGGGTACGAGGGTTTCGGCTACACCTTC. Residues: CASSMVGQGYEGFGYTF. The chain has TRBV19 and TRBJ1-2; TRBD1 matches at 9 bases. With V trimmed by 3 bases and J by 8 bases, 16 bases remained unmatched. The CDR3 loop spans 17 amino acids. CDR1 is LNHDA, CDR2 SQIVND, per germline (reference sequence). Complete variable domain (other parts from reference TRBV19 and TRBJ1-2): DGGITQSPKYLFRKEGQNVTLSCEQNLNHDAMYWYRQDPGQGLRLIYYSQIVNDFQKGDIAEGYSVSREKKESFPLTVTSAQKNPTAFYLCASSMVGQGYEGFGYTFGSGTRLTVV.

The V and J genes are TRBV7-9 and TRBJ2-3, with 7 bases lining up with TRBD2. The CDR3 extends over 13 amino acids. The V segment lost 5 bases and the J segment 7 bases; nucleotides outside the gene matches: 6. The germline gives CDR1 SEHNR, CDR2 FQNEAQ (reference sequence). DNA for the CDR3: TGTGCCAGCAGCGCGTCTAGCGGCTATACGCAGTATTTT. Translating it yields CASSASSGYTQYF. The whole variable domain, remainder taken from reference TRBV7-9 and TRBJ2-3, is DTGVSQNPRHKITKRGQNVTFRCDPISEHNRLYWYRQTLGQGPEFLTYFQNEAQLEKSRLLSDRFSAERPKGSFSTLEIQRTEQGDSAMYLCASSASSGYTQYFGPGTRLTVL.